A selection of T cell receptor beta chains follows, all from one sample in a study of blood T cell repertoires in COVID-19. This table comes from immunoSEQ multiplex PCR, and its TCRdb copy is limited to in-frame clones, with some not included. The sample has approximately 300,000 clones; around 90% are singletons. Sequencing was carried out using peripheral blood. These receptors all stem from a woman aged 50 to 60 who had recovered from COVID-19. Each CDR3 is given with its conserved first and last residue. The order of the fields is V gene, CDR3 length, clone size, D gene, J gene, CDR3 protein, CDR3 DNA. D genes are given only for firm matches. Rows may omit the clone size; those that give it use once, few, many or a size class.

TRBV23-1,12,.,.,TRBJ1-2,CASSPFCYGYTF,TGCGCCAGCAGTCCCTTTTGCTATGGCTACACCTTC
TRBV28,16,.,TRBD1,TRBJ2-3,CASSPPTGRFADTQYF,TGTGCCAGCAGCCCCCCGACAGGGCGTTTCGCAGATACGCAGTATTTT
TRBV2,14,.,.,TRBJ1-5,CASSAVNSNQPQHF,TGTGCCAGCAGTGCAGTGAATAGCAATCAGCCCCAGCATTTT
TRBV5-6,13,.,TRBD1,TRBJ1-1,CASSLRGRGEAFF,TGTGCCAGCAGCTTGAGGGGGCGCGGTGAAGCTTTCTTT
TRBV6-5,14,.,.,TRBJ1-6,CASGPGVRNSPLHF,TGTGCCAGCGGTCCGGGGGTTCGGAATTCACCCCTCCACTTT
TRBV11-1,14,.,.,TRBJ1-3,CASSLAAGGNTIYF,TGTGCCAGCAGCTTAGCGGCAGGAGGAAACACCATATATTTT
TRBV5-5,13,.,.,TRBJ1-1,CASSLQGNTEAFF,TGTGCCAGCAGCTTGCAGGGGAACACTGAAGCTTTCTTT
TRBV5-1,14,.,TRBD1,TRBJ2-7,CASSLGRGHGEQYF,TGCGCCAGCAGCTTGGGCAGGGGGCATGGTGAGCAGTACTTC
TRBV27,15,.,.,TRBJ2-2,CASSLSGRGTGELFF,TGTGCCAGCAGTTTATCGGGACGGGGGACCGGGGAGCTGTTTTTT
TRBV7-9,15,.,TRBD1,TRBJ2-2,CASSEGTGLTGELFF,TGTGCCAGCAGCGAGGGGACAGGGCTAACCGGGGAGCTGTTTTTT
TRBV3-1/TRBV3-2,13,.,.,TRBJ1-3,CASSQPAGNTIYF,TGTGCCAGCAGCCAGCCAGCTGGAAACACCATATATTTT
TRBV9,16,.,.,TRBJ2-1,CASSFSDRSSSNEQFF,TGTGCCAGCAGCTTCTCTGACAGGTCCTCTAGCAATGAGCAGTTCTTC
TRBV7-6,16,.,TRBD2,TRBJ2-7,CASSLGLAGGTYEQYF,TGTGCCAGCAGCTTAGGTCTAGCGGGAGGCACCTACGAGCAGTACTTC
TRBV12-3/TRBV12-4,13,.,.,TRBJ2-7,CASRIWGEDEQYF,TGTGCCAGCAGGATTTGGGGAGAAGACGAGCAGTACTTC
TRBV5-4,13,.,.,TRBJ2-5,CASSLVPGETQYF,TGTGCCAGCAGCTTGGTTCCCGGGGAGACCCAGTACTTC
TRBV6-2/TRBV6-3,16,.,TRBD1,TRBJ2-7,CASSNGQGATVGEQYF,TGTGCCAGCAGTAACGGACAGGGGGCTACGGTAGGCGAGCAGTACTTC
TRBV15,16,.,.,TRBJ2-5,CATSRDGSAGQETQYF,TGTGCCACCAGCAGAGATGGGTCGGCAGGCCAAGAGACCCAGTACTTC
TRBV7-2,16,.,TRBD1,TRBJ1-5,CASSLWTGVLRGPQHF,TGTGCCAGCAGCTTGTGGACAGGAGTCCTCCGGGGGCCCCAGCATTTT
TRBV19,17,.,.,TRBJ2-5,CASSVGLAPQGGETQYF,TGTGCCAGTAGTGTCGGACTAGCACCCCAGGGGGGAGAGACCCAGTACTTC
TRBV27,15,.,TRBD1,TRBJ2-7,CASSPLTGSSYEQYF,TGTGCCAGCAGTCCCCTGACAGGGAGCTCCTACGAGCAGTACTTC
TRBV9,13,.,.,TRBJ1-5,CASSVGSSGAQHF,TGTGCCAGCAGCGTAGGATCTAGCGGGGCCCAGCATTTT
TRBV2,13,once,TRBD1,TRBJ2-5,CASRGQPQETQYF,TGTGCCAGCAGGGGACAGCCCCAAGAGACCCAGTACTTC
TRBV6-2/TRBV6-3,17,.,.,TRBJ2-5,CASSFGSSRVLFETQYF,TGTGCCAGCAGTTTCGGCTCCAGCAGGGTTCTCTTTGAGACCCAGTACTTC
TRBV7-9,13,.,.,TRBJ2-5,CASSGGLRETQYF,TGTGCCAGCTCCGGGGGGCTAAGGGAGACCCAGTACTTC
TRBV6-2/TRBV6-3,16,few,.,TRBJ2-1,CASSSFTPLGVDEQFF,TGTGCCAGCAGTTCCTTTACGCCCTTGGGAGTCGATGAGCAGTTCTTC
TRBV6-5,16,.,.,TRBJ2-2,CASSYSKTGYTGELFF,TGTGCCAGCAGTTACTCGAAGACAGGCTACACCGGGGAGCTGTTTTTT
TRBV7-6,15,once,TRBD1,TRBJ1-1,CASSSLGTANTEAFF,TGTGCCAGCAGCTCTCTAGGGACAGCAAACACTGAAGCTTTCTTT
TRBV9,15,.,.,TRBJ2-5,CASSRIGHLQETQYF,TGTGCCAGCAGCCGCATAGGACACTTACAAGAGACCCAGTACTTC
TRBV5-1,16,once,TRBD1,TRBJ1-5,CASSPGTGGSNQPQHF,TGCGCCAGCAGCCCCGGGACAGGGGGTAGCAATCAGCCCCAGCATTTT
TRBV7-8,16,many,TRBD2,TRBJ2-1,CASSFRLAGLDEEQFF,TGTGCCAGCAGCTTCCGACTAGCGGGATTAGACGAGGAGCAGTTCTTC
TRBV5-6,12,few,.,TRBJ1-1,CASSWGGTEAFF,TGTGCCAGCAGCTGGGGAGGCACTGAAGCTTTCTTT
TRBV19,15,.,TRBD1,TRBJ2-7,CASSIVGTGAYEQYF,TGTGCCAGTAGTATCGTTGGGACAGGGGCCTACGAGCAGTACTTC
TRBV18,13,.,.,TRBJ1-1,CASSLDRNTEAFF,TGTGCCAGCTCTTTGGACAGGAACACTGAAGCTTTCTTT
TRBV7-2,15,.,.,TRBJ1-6,CASSSMTGYNSPLHF,TGTGCCAGCAGCTCTATGACAGGTTATAATTCACCCCTCCACTTT
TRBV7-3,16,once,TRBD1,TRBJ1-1,CASSPDRYSMNTEAFF,TGTGCCAGCAGCCCGGACAGGTATTCTATGAACACTGAAGCTTTCTTT